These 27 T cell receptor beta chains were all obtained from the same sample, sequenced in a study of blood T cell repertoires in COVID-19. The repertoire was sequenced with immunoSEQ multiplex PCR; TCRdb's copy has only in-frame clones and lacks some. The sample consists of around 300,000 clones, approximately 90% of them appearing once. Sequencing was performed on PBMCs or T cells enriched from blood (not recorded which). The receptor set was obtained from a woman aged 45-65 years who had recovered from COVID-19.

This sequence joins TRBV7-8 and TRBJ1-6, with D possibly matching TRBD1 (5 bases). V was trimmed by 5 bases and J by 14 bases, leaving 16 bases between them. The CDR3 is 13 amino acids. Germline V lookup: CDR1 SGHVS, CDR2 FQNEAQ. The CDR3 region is CASSGAGRGALHF. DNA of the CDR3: TGTGCCAGCAGCGGGGCAGGCCGTGGGGCCCTCCACTTT.

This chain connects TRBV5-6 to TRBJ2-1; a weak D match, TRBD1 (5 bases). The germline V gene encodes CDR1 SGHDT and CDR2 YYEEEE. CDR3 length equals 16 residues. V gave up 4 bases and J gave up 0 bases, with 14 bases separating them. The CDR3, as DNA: TGTGCCAGCAGCCCTCCTGGACACCGCTCCTACAATGAGCAGTTCTTC. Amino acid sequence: CASSPPGHRSYNEQFF. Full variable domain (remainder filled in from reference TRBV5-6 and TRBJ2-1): DAGVTQSPTHLIKTRGQQVTLRCSPKSGHDTVSWYQQALGQGPQFIFQYYEEEERQRGNFPDRFSGHQFPNYSSELNVNALLLGDSALYLCASSPPGHRSYNEQFFGPGTRLTVL.

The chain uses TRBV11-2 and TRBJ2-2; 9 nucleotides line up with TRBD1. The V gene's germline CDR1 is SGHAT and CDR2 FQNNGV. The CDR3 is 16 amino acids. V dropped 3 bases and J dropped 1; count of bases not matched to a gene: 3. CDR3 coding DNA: TGTGCCAGCAGCTTTACGGGACAGGGGAACACCGGGGAGCTGTTTTTT. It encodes CASSFTGQGNTGELFF. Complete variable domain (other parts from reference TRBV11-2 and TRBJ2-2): EAGVAQSPRYKIIEKRQSVAFWCNPISGHATLYWYQQILGQGPKLLIQFQNNGVVDDSQLPKDRFSAERLKGVDSTLKIQPAKLEDSAVYLCASSFTGQGNTGELFFGEGSRLTVL.

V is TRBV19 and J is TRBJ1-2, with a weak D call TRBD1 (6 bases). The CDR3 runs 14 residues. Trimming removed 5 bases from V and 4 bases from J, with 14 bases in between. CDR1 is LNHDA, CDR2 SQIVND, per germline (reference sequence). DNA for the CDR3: TGTGCCAGTAGTCCCGGGGGGGCGATCTATGGCTACACCTTC. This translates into CASSPGGAIYGYTF.

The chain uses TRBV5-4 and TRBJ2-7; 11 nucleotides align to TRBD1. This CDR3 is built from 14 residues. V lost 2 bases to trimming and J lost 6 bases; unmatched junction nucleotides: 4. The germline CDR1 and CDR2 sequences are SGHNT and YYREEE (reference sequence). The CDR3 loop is CASSFGTGGREQYF. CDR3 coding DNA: TGTGCCAGCAGCTTCGGGACAGGGGGGCGCGAGCAGTACTTC.

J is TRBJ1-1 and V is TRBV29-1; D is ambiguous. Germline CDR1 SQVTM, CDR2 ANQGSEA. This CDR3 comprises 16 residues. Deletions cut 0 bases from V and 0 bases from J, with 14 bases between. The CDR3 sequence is CSVEDRTRHLNTEAFF. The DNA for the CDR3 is TGCAGCGTTGAAGATCGCACGCGACATCTGAACACTGAAGCTTTCTTT.

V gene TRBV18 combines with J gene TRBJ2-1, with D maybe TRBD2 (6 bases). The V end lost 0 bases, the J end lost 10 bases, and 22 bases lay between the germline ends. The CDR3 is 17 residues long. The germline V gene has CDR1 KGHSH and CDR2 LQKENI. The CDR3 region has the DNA TGTGCCAGCTCACCACCGAACCACGCGGGAAGTCTGTCCGAGCAGTTCTTC. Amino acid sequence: CASSPPNHAGSLSEQFF.

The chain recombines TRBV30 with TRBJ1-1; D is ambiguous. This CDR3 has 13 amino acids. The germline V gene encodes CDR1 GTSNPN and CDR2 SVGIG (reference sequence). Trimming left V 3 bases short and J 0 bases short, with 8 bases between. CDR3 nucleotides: TGTGCCTGGAGCGCACATATGAACACTGAAGCTTTCTTT. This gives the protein CAWSAHMNTEAFF.

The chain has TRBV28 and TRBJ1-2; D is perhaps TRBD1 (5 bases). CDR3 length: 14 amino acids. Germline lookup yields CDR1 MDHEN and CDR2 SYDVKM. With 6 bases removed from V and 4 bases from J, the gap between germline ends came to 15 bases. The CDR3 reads CASSPAGESYGYTF. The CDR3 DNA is TGTGCCAGCAGCCCGGCGGGGGAAAGCTATGGCTACACCTTC.

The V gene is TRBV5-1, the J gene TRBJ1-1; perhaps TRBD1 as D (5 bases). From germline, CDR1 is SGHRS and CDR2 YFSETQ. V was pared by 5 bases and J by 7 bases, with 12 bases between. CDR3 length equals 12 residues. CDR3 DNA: TGCGCCAGCAGAATGGGAACAGGTGAAGCTTTCTTT. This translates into CASRMGTGEAFF.

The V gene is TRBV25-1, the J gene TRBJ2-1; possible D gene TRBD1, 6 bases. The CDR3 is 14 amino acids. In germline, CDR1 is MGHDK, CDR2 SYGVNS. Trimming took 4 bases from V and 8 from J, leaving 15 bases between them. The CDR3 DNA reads TGTGCCAGCAGTGCCTACAGGGAAATGGATGAGCAGTTCTTC. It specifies CASSAYREMDEQFF.

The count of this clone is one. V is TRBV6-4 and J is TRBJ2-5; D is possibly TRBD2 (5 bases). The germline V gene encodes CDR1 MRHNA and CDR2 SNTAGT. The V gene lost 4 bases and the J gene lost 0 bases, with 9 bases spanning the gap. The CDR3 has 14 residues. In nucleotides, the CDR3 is TGTGCCAGCAGTGCCCCGGACTACCAAGAGACCCAGTACTTC. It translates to CASSAPDYQETQYF.

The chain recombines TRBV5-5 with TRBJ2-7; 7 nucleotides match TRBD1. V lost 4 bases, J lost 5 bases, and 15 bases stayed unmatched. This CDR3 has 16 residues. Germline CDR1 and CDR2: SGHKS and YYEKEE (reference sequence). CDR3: CASSQIIKTGWDEQYF. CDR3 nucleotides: TGTGCCAGCAGCCAAATTATAAAGACAGGGTGGGACGAGCAGTACTTC.

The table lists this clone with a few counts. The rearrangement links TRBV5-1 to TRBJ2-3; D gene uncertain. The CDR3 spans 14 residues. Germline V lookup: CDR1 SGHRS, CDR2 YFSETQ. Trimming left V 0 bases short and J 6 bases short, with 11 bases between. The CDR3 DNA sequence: TGCGCCAGCAGCTTGGGACACACACTGGATACGCAGTATTTT. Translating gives CASSLGHTLDTQYF.

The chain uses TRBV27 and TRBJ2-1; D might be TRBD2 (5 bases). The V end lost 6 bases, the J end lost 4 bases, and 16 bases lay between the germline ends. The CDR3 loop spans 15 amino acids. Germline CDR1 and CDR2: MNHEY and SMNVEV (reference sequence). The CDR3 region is CASRMVAPGYNEQFF. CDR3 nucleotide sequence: TGTGCCAGCAGAATGGTGGCCCCGGGGTACAATGAGCAGTTCTTC.

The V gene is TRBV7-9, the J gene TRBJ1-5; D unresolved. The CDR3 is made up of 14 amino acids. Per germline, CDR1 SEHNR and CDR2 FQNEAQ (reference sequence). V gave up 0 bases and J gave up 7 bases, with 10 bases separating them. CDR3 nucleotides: TGTGCCAGCAGCTTAGCTGCCGGTAACCAGCCCCAGCATTTT. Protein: CASSLAAGNQPQHF.

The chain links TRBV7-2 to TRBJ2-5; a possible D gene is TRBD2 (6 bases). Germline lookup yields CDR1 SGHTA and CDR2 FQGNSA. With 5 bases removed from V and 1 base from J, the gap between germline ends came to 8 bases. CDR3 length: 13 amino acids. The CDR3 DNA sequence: TGTGCCAGCAGCGGGGGGATCCAAGAGACCCAGTACTTC. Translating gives CASSGGIQETQYF.

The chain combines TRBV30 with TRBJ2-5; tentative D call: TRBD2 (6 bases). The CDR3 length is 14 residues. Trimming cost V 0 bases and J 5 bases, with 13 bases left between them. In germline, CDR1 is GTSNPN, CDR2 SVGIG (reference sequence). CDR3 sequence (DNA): TGTGCCTGGAGTGTATGGGCAGGAGGGGAGACCCAGTACTTC. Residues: CAWSVWAGGETQYF.

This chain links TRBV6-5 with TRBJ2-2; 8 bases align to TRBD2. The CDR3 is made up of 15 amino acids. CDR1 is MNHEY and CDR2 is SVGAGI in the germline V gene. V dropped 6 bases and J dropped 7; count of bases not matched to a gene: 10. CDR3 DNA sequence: TGTGCCAGCAGCAGCGAGCGGGAGTCTGGCGGGGAGCTGTTTTTT. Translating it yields CASSSERESGGELFF.

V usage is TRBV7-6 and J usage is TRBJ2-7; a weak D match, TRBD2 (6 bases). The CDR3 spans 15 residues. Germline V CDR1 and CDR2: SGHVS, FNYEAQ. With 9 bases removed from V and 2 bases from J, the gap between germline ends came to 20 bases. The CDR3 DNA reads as TGTGCCAGTAGCCCCCAGGGTAGCGGACCCTACGAGCAGTACTTC. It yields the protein CASSPQGSGPYEQYF.

The CDR3 sequence: CASSLGWGDTEAFF. CDR3 nucleotides: TGCGCCAGCAGCTTGGGCTGGGGCGACACTGAAGCTTTCTTT. The V gene is TRBV5-1, the J gene TRBJ1-1, with D perhaps TRBD1 (5 bases). The V and J ends lost 0 bases and 3 bases respectively, with 9 bases between them. CDR1 SGHRS and CDR2 YFSETQ come from the germline V gene. The CDR3 has 14 residues.

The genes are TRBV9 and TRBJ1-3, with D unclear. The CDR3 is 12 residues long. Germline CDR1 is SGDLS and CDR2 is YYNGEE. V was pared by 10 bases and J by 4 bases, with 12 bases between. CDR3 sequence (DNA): TGTGCCCCCCGGGGTCGAGGAAACACCATATATTTT. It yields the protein CAPRGRGNTIYF.

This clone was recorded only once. The CDR3 DNA follows: TGTGCCAGTAGTGAGGACAGCCGATTTTACAATGAGCAGTTCTTC. Protein sequence: CASSEDSRFYNEQFF. The chain combines TRBV19 with TRBJ2-1; a weak D match, TRBD1 (6 bases). The CDR3 is made up of 15 amino acids. The germline gives CDR1 LNHDA, CDR2 SQIVND (reference sequence). V dropped 5 bases and J dropped 4 bases, with 15 bases sitting between them. Using reference TRBV19 and TRBJ2-1 for the parts outside the CDR3, the full variable domain is DGGITQSPKYLFRKEGQNVTLSCEQNLNHDAMYWYRQDPGQGLRLIYYSQIVNDFQKGDIAEGYSVSREKKESFPLTVTSAQKNPTAFYLCASSEDSRFYNEQFFGPGTRLTVL.

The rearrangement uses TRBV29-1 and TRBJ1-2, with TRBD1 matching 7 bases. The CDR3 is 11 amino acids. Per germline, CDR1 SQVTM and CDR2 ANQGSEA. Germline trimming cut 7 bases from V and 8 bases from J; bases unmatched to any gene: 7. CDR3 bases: TGCAGCGGGGGACAGTCAGGAGGCTACACCTTC. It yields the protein CSGGQSGGYTF.

Written as DNA, the CDR3 is TGTGCCAGCAGTGAATCCGCCAGGGGCAGACATAATTCACCCCTCCACTTT. Amino acid sequence: CASSESARGRHNSPLHF. The gene calls are TRBV6-1 and TRBJ1-6, with D possibly matching TRBD1 (6 bases). Trimming took off 2 bases at V and 5 bases at J, with 16 bases between the two ends. CDR3 size: 17 residues. From germline, CDR1 is MNHNS and CDR2 SASEGT.

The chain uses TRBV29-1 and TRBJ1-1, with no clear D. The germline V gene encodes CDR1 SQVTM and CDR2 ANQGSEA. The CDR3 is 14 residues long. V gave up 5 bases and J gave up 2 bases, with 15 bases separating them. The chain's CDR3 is CSVRGSGLNTEAFF. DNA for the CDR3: TGCAGCGTTCGAGGTAGCGGTCTAAACACTGAAGCTTTCTTT.

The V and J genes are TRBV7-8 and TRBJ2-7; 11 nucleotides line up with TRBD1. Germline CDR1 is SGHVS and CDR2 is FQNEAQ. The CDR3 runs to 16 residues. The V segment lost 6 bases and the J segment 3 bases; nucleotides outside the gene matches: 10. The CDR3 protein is CASSSQAGTGGYEQYF. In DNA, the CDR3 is TGTGCCAGCAGTTCACAAGCTGGGACAGGGGGCTACGAGCAGTACTTC.